This T cell receptor (beta chain) was profiled in a study of OX40 agonist ivuxolimab in advanced cancers. Study overall: Patients in the trial were receiving intravenous ivuxolimab every 2 weeks, at doses of 0.01 to 10 mg/kg.

The repertoire was sequenced with immunoSEQ multiplex PCR; TCRdb's copy has only in-frame clones and lacks some. The table has 100,000 or so clones, roughly 90% seen once. Note on this clone: What it binds is not known.

Autoimmune disease history or systemic immunosuppression led to patient exclusion. Whole-study findings and limits: Low normalized T-cell clonal expansion was also seen in some nonresponders.

The CDR3 consists of 14 residues. From germline, CDR1 is SGHRS and CDR2 YFSETQ. The trim removed 4 bases at V and 2 bases at J, leaving 5 bases unmatched. The TCR comes from an adult with an advanced solid tumor such as melanoma, head and neck, liver or kidney cancer. The sequencing here drew on CD4+ or CD8+ T cells sorted from blood, taken in a trial of the OX40 agonist ivuxolimab. The chain combines TRBV5-1 with TRBJ1-1; 7 nucleotides line up with TRBD1. CDR3 amino acids: CASSVGTANTEAFF. The CDR3, as DNA: TGCGCCAGCAGCGTAGGGACAGCAAACACTGAAGCTTTCTTT.